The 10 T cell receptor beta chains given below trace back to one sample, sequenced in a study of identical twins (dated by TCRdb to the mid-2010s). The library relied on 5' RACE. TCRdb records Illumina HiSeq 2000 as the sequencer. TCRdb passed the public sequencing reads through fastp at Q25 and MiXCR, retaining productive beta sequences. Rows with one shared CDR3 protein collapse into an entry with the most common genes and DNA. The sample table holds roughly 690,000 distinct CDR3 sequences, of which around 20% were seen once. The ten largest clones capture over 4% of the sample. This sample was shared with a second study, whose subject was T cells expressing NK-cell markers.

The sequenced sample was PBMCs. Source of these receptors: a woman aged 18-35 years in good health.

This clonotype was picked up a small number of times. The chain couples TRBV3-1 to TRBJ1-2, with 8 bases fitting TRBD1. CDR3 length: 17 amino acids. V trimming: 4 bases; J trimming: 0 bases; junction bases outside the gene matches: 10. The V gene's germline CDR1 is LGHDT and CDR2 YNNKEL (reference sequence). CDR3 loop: CASSPRLGQGTNYGYTF. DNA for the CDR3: TGTGCCAGCAGCCCACGCCTCGGACAGGGCACTAACTATGGCTACACCTTC.

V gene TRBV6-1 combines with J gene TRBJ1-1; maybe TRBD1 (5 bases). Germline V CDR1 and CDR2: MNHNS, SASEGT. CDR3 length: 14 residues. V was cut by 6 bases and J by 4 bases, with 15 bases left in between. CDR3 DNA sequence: TGTGCCAGCAGCCGGGGCGGTGGGGGCACTGAAGCTTTCTTT. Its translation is CASSRGGGGTEAFF.

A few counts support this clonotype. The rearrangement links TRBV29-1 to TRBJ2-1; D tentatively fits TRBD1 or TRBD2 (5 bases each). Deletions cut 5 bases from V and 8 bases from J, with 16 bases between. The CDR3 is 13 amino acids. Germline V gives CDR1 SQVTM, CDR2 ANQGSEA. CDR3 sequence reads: CSVILRGVYEQFF. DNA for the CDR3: TGCAGCGTTATCCTACGAGGGGTCTATGAGCAGTTCTTC.

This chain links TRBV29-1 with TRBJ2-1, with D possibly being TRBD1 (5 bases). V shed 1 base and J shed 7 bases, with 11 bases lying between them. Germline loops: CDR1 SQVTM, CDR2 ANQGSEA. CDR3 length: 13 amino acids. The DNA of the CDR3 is TGCAGCGTTGAAGTTTCACAGGAAAATGAGCAGTTCTTC. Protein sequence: CSVEVSQENEQFF.

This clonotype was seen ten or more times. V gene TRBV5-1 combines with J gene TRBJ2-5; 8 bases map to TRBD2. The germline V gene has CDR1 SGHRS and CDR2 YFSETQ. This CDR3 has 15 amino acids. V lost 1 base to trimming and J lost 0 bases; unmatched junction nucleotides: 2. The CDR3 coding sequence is TGCGCCAGCAGCTTGATTAGCGGGGACCAAGAGACCCAGTACTTC. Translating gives CASSLISGDQETQYF.

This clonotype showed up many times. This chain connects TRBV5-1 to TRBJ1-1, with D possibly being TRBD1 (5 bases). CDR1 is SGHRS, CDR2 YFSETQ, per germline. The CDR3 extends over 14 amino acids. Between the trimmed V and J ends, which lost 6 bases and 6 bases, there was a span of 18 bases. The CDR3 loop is CASKSGLSYPEAFF. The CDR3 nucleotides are TGCGCCAGCAAATCAGGGTTGAGCTATCCTGAAGCTTTCTTT.

This chain's CDR3 is CAWSRTRAGELFF. The CDR3 DNA is TGTGCCTGGAGTAGGACTAGAGCCGGGGAGCTGTTTTTT. The chain employs TRBV30 and TRBJ2-2; TRBD2 agrees at 7 bases. Germline V gives CDR1 GTSNPN, CDR2 SVGIG (reference sequence). This CDR3 comprises 13 residues. After removal of 2 bases from V and 6 bases from J, the junction contained 3 bases not matched to a gene.

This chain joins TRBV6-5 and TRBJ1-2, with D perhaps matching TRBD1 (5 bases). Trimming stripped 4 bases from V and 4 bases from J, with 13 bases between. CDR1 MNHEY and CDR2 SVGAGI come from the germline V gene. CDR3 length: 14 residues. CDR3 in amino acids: CASSSGRTLYGYTF. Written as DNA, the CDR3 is TGTGCCAGCAGTTCGGGACGGACCCTCTATGGCTACACCTTC.

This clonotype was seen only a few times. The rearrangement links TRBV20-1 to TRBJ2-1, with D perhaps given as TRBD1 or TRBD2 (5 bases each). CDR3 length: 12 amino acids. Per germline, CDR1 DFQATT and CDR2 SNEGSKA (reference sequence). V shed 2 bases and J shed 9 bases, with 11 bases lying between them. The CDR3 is CSARWGSSEQFF. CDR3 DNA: TGCAGTGCTAGATGGGGGAGCTCTGAGCAGTTCTTC.

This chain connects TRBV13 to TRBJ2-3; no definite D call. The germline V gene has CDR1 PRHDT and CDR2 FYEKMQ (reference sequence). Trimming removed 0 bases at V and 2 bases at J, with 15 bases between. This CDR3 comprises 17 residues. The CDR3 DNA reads TGTGCCAGCAGCTTAGGCCATCTGGGGTCGGTCACAGATACGCAGTATTTT. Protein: CASSLGHLGSVTDTQYF.